Below are 18 T cell receptor beta chains sequenced from a single sample in a study of cytomegalovirus exposure and HLA in healthy donors. PCR employed 60 Vbeta and 13 Jbeta primers. Profiled with immunoSEQ multiplex PCR; TCRdb holds only in-frame clones, not every one. The sample comprises more than 80,000 clones, 75% of which are singletons, and 2.5% to 3% rests with the top ten. Sequenced sample: PBMCs. The receptors originated from a male donor in good health and CMV-seropositive.

The rearrangement links TRBV5-4 to TRBJ1-2, with 8 bases fitting TRBD1. The CDR3 is 13 residues long. CDR1 is SGHNT, CDR2 YYREEE, per germline (reference sequence). J gave up 5 bases and V 2 bases, and 2 bases lay outside the gene matches. CDR3 sequence reads: CASSLQGGYGYTF. The CDR3 nucleotides read TGTGCCAGCAGCTTACAGGGGGGGTATGGCTACACCTTC.

The CDR3 DNA follows: TGTGCCAGCAGCGTAGACGGGACAGGGGGCAATCAGCCCCAGCATTTT. It encodes CASSVDGTGGNQPQHF. This chain joins TRBV7-2 and TRBJ1-5; 10 bases line up with TRBD1. CDR3 size: 16 residues. Germline V CDR1 and CDR2: SGHTA, FQGNSA. V shed 5 bases, J shed 2 bases, and the junction held 6 bases outside the gene matches.

This chain joins TRBV7-2 and TRBJ2-7; 9 bases are a match to TRBD1. The CDR3 is 17 amino acids. After removal of 2 bases from V and 1 base from J, the junction contained 9 bases not matched to a gene. The germline gives CDR1 SGHTA, CDR2 FQGNSA. CDR3 in DNA: TGTGCCAGCAGCTTATCGACCCCCGGGACAGGGTCCTACGAGCAGTACTTC. This codes for CASSLSTPGTGSYEQYF.

This clone was found a few times. The chain joins TRBV4-1 to TRBJ2-3; TRBD2 might be the D (6 bases). CDR1 and CDR2 (germline): MGHRA, YSYEKL. The CDR3 has 15 residues. V lost 0 bases and J lost 4, with 11 bases in between. The CDR3 loop is CASSQEPQRADTQYF. CDR3 nucleotides: TGCGCCAGCAGCCAAGAGCCACAGCGGGCAGATACGCAGTATTTT.

This chain joins TRBV7-9 and TRBJ2-3; 7 nucleotides align to TRBD1. Germline CDR1 and CDR2: SEHNR and FQNEAQ (reference sequence). The J segment lost 6 bases and the V segment lost 3 bases, leaving 6 bases of the junction unmatched. The CDR3 has 14 amino acids. The CDR3 spells CASSFDRASDTQYF. CDR3 nucleotide sequence: TGTGCCAGCAGCTTTGACAGGGCATCCGATACGCAGTATTTT.

The gene calls are TRBV5-4 and TRBJ2-7, with a weak D call TRBD1 (5 bases). In germline, CDR1 is SGHNT, CDR2 YYREEE (reference sequence). The CDR3 is 13 residues long. Trimming shortened V by 2 bases and J by 6 bases, and 12 bases separated the two germline ends. This CDR3 reads CASSFPLGREQYF. The DNA for the CDR3 is TGTGCCAGCAGCTTTCCCCTGGGGCGCGAGCAGTACTTC.

The chain employs TRBV6-5 and TRBJ1-1, with a tentative D call TRBD1 (5 bases). The germline V gene has CDR1 MNHEY and CDR2 SVGAGI. Trimming removed 2 bases from V and 4 bases from J, with 8 bases in between. This CDR3 has 13 residues. CDR3 sequence (DNA): TGTGCCAGCAGTTACCTCAGGGTCACTGAAGCTTTCTTT. Its translation: CASSYLRVTEAFF.

This sequence joins TRBV5-6 and TRBJ1-2; no clear D gene. The V end was cut by 2 bases, the J end by 0 bases, with 11 bases between. The germline V gene encodes CDR1 SGHDT and CDR2 YYEEEE. This CDR3 region has 15 residues. The CDR3 spells CASSFGRRPNYGYTF. CDR3 nucleotides: TGTGCCAGCAGCTTTGGGCGACGCCCTAACTATGGCTACACCTTC.

The chain joins TRBV19 to TRBJ1-6; TRBD1 matches at 11 bases. Germline CDR1 reads LNHDA; CDR2 reads SQIVND (reference sequence). After removal of 3 bases from V and 6 bases from J, the junction contained 1 base not matched to a gene. The CDR3 length is 15 residues. In DNA form, the CDR3 reads TGTGCCAGTAGTATGGGGACAGGGGGTAATTCACCCCTCCACTTT. It specifies CASSMGTGGNSPLHF.

The rearrangement links TRBV4-3 to TRBJ2-3, with D perhaps TRBD1 (5 bases). CDR1 and CDR2 (germline): LGHNA, YSLEER. Trimming took 0 bases from V and 6 from J, leaving 16 bases between them. The CDR3 has 16 amino acids. CDR3 in DNA: TGCGCCAGCAGCCAAGATAGGGGTAGTTATTGGGATACGCAGTATTTT. This codes for CASSQDRGSYWDTQYF.

V gene TRBV18 combines with J gene TRBJ2-7; D remains ambiguous. The V gene's germline CDR1 is KGHSH and CDR2 LQKENI. The CDR3 has 15 amino acids. Trimming cost V 5 bases and J 2 bases, with 16 bases left between them. The CDR3 DNA follows: TGTGCCAGCTCATCCCGAAGCCCCCCTACCTACGAGCAGTACTTC. Translation gives CASSSRSPPTYEQYF.

This clone came up a few times. The J gene is TRBJ2-3, the V gene TRBV7-9; D possibly corresponds to TRBD2 (7 bases). The V gene's germline CDR1 is SEHNR and CDR2 FQNEAQ (reference sequence). The V and J ends lost 1 base and 1 base respectively, with 12 bases between them. The CDR3 length is 16 residues. In nucleotides, the CDR3 is TGTGCCAGCAGCTTAGGGGGGGCGGGGGGCACAGATACGCAGTATTTT. It is translated as CASSLGGAGGTDTQYF.

A few counts support this clone. The V gene is TRBV6-5, the J gene TRBJ1-6; weak D call: TRBD1 (6 bases). The CDR3 consists of 15 residues. The ends were cut back, 8 bases at V and 8 bases at J, with 19 bases in the middle. The V gene's germline CDR1 is MNHEY and CDR2 SVGAGI. The CDR3 is CASGKWGPEDSPLHF. DNA for the CDR3: TGTGCCAGCGGGAAGTGGGGGCCCGAGGATTCACCCCTCCACTTT.

This chain joins TRBV2 and TRBJ2-5; D is perhaps TRBD2 (6 bases). This CDR3 is 15 amino acids long. Per the germline V gene, CDR1 is SNHLY and CDR2 is FYNNEI. Trimming removed 4 bases at V and 5 bases at J, with 17 bases between. The CDR3 here is CASSGSRGIGETQYF. In nucleotides, the CDR3 is TGTGCCAGCAGTGGGTCACGCGGGATCGGCGAGACCCAGTACTTC.

This rearrangement joins TRBV30 to TRBJ2-5, with 9 bases aligning to TRBD2. The V gene end was trimmed by 0 bases and the J gene end by 5 bases; junction bases not matched to a gene: 13. CDR1 is GTSNPN, CDR2 SVGIG, per germline (reference sequence). CDR3 size: 17 residues. In DNA, the CDR3 is TGTGCCTGGAGTGTAAGTTCAGCGGGAGGAAAACGGGAGACCCAGTACTTC. Amino acids: CAWSVSSAGGKRETQYF.

The chain combines TRBV6-5 with TRBJ1-1; D not certain. V lost 5 bases and J lost 4, with 14 bases in between. From germline, CDR1 is MNHEY and CDR2 SVGAGI. The CDR3 contains 14 residues. CDR3: CASSNREATTEAFF. CDR3 DNA: TGTGCCAGCAGTAACCGGGAGGCGACCACTGAAGCTTTCTTT.

The sample holds one count of this clone. V is TRBV27 and J is TRBJ2-5; D gene unclear. Trimming pared 2 bases from V and 1 base from J, leaving 5 bases between. Germline assignment: CDR1 MNHEY and CDR2 SMNVEV (reference sequence). CDR3 length: 13 residues. The CDR3 spells CASSLQFQETQYF. The DNA for the CDR3 is TGTGCCAGCAGTTTACAGTTCCAAGAGACCCAGTACTTC.

This clone was seen many times. This CDR3 reads CASSPAGLSRANYGYTF. The CDR3 region has the DNA TGCGCCAGCAGCCCTGCTGGGTTGTCCAGGGCAAACTATGGCTACACCTTC. The chain employs TRBV4-3 and TRBJ1-2, with D tentatively TRBD1 (5 bases). This CDR3 has 17 amino acids. In germline, CDR1 is LGHNA, CDR2 YSLEER. V gave up 4 bases and J gave up 2 bases, with 20 bases separating them.